The sequence of this T cell receptor (beta chain) was determined in a study of PD-1 blockade in classical Hodgkin lymphoma. This CDR3 is 13 amino acids long. Germline loops: CDR1 MDHEN, CDR2 SYDVKM. V was shortened by 2 bases and J by 0 bases, with 4 bases between the two germline ends. The method was immunoSEQ multiplex PCR; TCRdb's version includes in-frame clones alone and lacks a portion of them. This table holds around 50,000 clones, about 75% found once. The time point here: cycle 4 day 1 (C4D1), after 5 to 7 weeks of nivolumab. Every patient relapsed after autologous stem cell transplantation, and brentuximab vedotin exposure varied.

The sequences come from peripheral blood mononuclear cells (PBMCs), collected before the fourth cycle of nivolumab. This TCR derives from a human donor with classical Hodgkin lymphoma. The chain combines TRBV28 with TRBJ1-1; D not resolved. The CDR3 region has the DNA TGTGCCAGCAGTTTACCCCTGAACACTGAAGCTTTCTTT. Encoded protein: CASSLPLNTEAFF.